Each of the 23 T cell receptor beta chains below was sequenced from the same sample in a study of shared T cell receptors in the human thymus. The table came from immunoSEQ multiplex PCR; TCRdb's copy has only in-frame clones and leaves some out. Of some 700,000 clones in the sample, approximately 85% are singletons; the top ten hold more than 0.008%. Another study also made use of these data, one on human thymus T cells.

The sequenced material came from thymocytes. The receptor set was obtained from a girl in the first two years of life with a congenital heart defect.

The rearrangement uses TRBV19 and TRBJ1-1; 7 bases fit TRBD1. V trimming: 7 bases; J trimming: 7 bases; junction bases outside the gene matches: 12. The CDR3 is 14 amino acids. From germline, CDR1 is LNHDA and CDR2 SQIVND (reference sequence). CDR3 nucleotides: TGTGCCAGTAAAACAGACAGGGCAGTCGGTGAAGCTTTCTTT. The encoded protein is CASKTDRAVGEAFF.

This chain links TRBV29-1 with TRBJ1-1; 9 bases match TRBD1. The CDR3 is 14 residues long. Germline V gene data show CDR1 as SQVTM and CDR2 as ANQGSEA. Trimming cost V 6 bases and J 1 base; bases outside gene matches: 6. The CDR3 sequence is CSVDRTGANTEAFF. The CDR3 DNA reads TGCAGCGTCGATCGGACAGGGGCGAACACTGAAGCTTTCTTT. The complete variable domain, with remaining parts taken from reference TRBV29-1 and TRBJ1-1, reads SAVISQKPSRDICQRGTSLTIQCQVDSQVTMMFWYRQQPGQSLTLIATANQGSEATYESGFVIDKFPISRPNLTFSTLTVSNMSPEDSSIYLCSVDRTGANTEAFFGQGTRLTVV.

The V and J genes are TRBV15 and TRBJ1-2, with 8 bases aligning to TRBD1. Germline V gene lookup returns CDR1 LNHNV and CDR2 YYDKDF (reference sequence). The CDR3 runs to 13 residues. Trimming at V came to 5 bases and at J to 7 bases, leaving 6 bases not matched to a gene. This chain's CDR3 is CATSRRGRGGYTF. As DNA, the CDR3 is TGTGCCACCAGCCGCAGGGGGCGCGGTGGCTACACCTTC.

This clone was counted once. The chain combines TRBV27 with TRBJ2-4, with D maybe TRBD2 (7 bases). The CDR3 contains 16 residues. Germline V gene lookup returns CDR1 MNHEY and CDR2 SMNVEV (reference sequence). Between the trimmed V and J ends, which lost 2 bases and 5 bases, there was a span of 16 bases. CDR3 sequence (DNA): TGTGCCAGCAGTTTAGGGGGGCGGGGGAGGGAAAACATTCAGTACTTC. It is translated as CASSLGGRGRENIQYF.

Only a few counts were recorded for this clone. The chain uses TRBV7-2 and TRBJ2-7, with D possibly being TRBD1 (6 bases). The CDR3 loop spans 14 amino acids. Between the trimmed V and J ends, which lost 8 bases and 7 bases, there was a span of 21 bases. Looked up from germline, CDR1 is SGHTA and CDR2 is FQGNSA. CDR3 DNA sequence: TGTGCCAGCTCGACCCAAGGGGCAGGGGAGGAGCAGTACTTC. This translates into CASSTQGAGEEQYF.

This chain joins TRBV14 and TRBJ2-3; weak D call: TRBD2 (6 bases). CDR1 is SGHDN and CDR2 is FVKESK in the germline V gene. V was shortened by 0 bases and J by 3 bases, with 7 bases between the two germline ends. This CDR3 is built from 14 residues. The CDR3 DNA follows: TGTGCCAGCAGCCAAGAGGGGGGTACAGATACGCAGTATTTT. This encodes CASSQEGGTDTQYF.

The rearrangement uses TRBV5-1 and TRBJ1-3, with a weak D call TRBD1 (6 bases). This CDR3 contains 14 residues. V was pared by 4 bases and J by 4 bases, with 12 bases between. Per the germline V gene, CDR1 is SGHRS and CDR2 is YFSETQ. The CDR3 protein is CASSLVDRGNTIYF. The CDR3, as DNA: TGCGCCAGCAGCCTAGTCGACAGGGGAAACACCATATATTTT.

The V gene is TRBV25-1, the J gene TRBJ1-1; D may be TRBD1 (6 bases). Germline V gene lookup returns CDR1 MGHDK and CDR2 SYGVNS. V was trimmed by 6 bases and J by 1 base, leaving 6 bases between them. The CDR3 runs to 12 residues. CDR3 sequence: CASRTGNTEAFF. For the CDR3, the DNA is TGTGCCAGCAGGACAGGGAACACTGAAGCTTTCTTT.

The chain couples TRBV6-5 to TRBJ1-1; 9 bases are shared with TRBD1. J was trimmed by 1 base and V by 4 bases; bases with no gene match: 7. CDR3 size: 16 residues. Germline loops: CDR1 MNHEY, CDR2 SVGAGI. Here the CDR3 reads CASSFGDREWNTEAFF. The CDR3 DNA reads as TGTGCCAGCAGTTTCGGGGACAGGGAATGGAACACTGAAGCTTTCTTT.

The chain couples TRBV5-6 to TRBJ1-1; 7 bases are a match to TRBD1. Germline loops: CDR1 SGHDT, CDR2 YYEEEE. J was trimmed by 6 bases and V by 4 bases; bases with no gene match: 6. The CDR3 is 13 amino acids. CDR3 amino acids: CASSPQGEAEAFF. For the CDR3, the DNA is TGTGCCAGCAGCCCCCAGGGGGAGGCTGAAGCTTTCTTT.

The chain carries TRBV10-3 and TRBJ1-1; perhaps TRBD1 as D (6 bases). Trimming removed 4 bases at V and 4 bases at J, with 22 bases between. CDR3 length: 17 residues. Germline CDR1 is ENHRY and CDR2 is SYGVKD. As DNA, the CDR3 is TGTGCCATCAGTGTGGGGGGGCAGGCCGTGGTGAGCACTGAAGCTTTCTTT. It yields the protein CAISVGGQAVVSTEAFF.

The chain is built from TRBV29-1 and TRBJ2-1; possible D gene TRBD2, 6 bases. The CDR3 contains 11 residues. V lost 7 bases, J lost 4 bases, and 8 bases lay in between. Germline CDR1 is SQVTM and CDR2 is ANQGSEA. The CDR3 nucleotides read TGCAGCGGGGGAGGATACAATGAGCAGTTCTTC. Translation gives CSGGGYNEQFF.

This chain links TRBV5-4 with TRBJ2-1, with D possibly TRBD2 on 5 matching bases. V was trimmed by 10 bases and J by 8 bases, leaving 25 bases between them. Germline CDR1 is SGHNT and CDR2 is YYREEE (reference sequence). CDR3 length equals 15 residues. In DNA form, the CDR3 reads TGTGCCTGCCAAAGGGCGGGCACCCTGCACGATGAGCAGTTCTTC. Protein product: CACQRAGTLHDEQFF.

The chain is built from TRBV28 and TRBJ1-5; D not certain. V dropped 5 bases and J dropped 3 bases, with 14 bases sitting between them. Germline V gene sequence: CDR1 MDHEN, CDR2 SYDVKM. The CDR3 contains 15 residues. CDR3 sequence: CASSLPGYSNQPQHF. In DNA form, the CDR3 reads TGTGCCAGCAGTCTTCCGGGGTATTCCAATCAGCCCCAGCATTTT.

The chain couples TRBV4-1 to TRBJ1-2, with D uncertain. Deletions cut 6 bases from V and 0 bases from J, with 8 bases between. The CDR3 is 13 amino acids. Germline V gives CDR1 MGHRA, CDR2 YSYEKL. The CDR3, as DNA: TGCGCCAGCAGATGGGGAGCTAACTATGGCTACACCTTC. Encoded protein: CASRWGANYGYTF.

This chain connects TRBV6-6 to TRBJ1-2; D is undetermined. This CDR3 spans 11 amino acids. The V and J ends lost 6 bases and 6 bases respectively, with 8 bases between them. Germline V gene data show CDR1 as MNHNY and CDR2 as SVGAGI (reference sequence). Written as DNA, the CDR3 is TGTGCCAGCAGACGGAGGGATGGCTACACCTTC. Its protein product is CASRRRDGYTF.

J is TRBJ2-7 and V is TRBV2; TRBD2 matches at 7 bases. V dropped 1 base and J dropped 5; count of bases not matched to a gene: 11. The CDR3 is 16 residues long. Germline loops: CDR1 SNHLY, CDR2 FYNNEI. This CDR3 is CASSEESPREGNEQYF. For the CDR3, the DNA is TGTGCCAGCAGTGAAGAAAGCCCCAGGGAGGGGAACGAGCAGTACTTC.

This chain connects TRBV5-1 to TRBJ2-6; D perhaps matches TRBD2 (6 bases). Germline V gene sequence: CDR1 SGHRS, CDR2 YFSETQ. CDR3 length: 17 amino acids. V lost 4 bases and J 0 bases, leaving 14 bases between the germline ends. The CDR3 nucleotides are TGCGCCAGCAGCCGAACCCTGGGGGGCTCTGGGGCCAACGTCCTGACTTTC. Translating it yields CASSRTLGGSGANVLTF.

The V gene is TRBV7-9, the J gene TRBJ2-7; 11 bases line up with TRBD1. From germline, CDR1 is SEHNR and CDR2 FQNEAQ (reference sequence). This CDR3 comprises 15 residues. The J segment lost 4 bases and the V segment lost 5 bases, leaving 7 bases of the junction unmatched. The CDR3 bases are TGTGCCAGCAGCCGTGGGACAGGGGGGTTTTACGAGCAGTACTTC. Protein product: CASSRGTGGFYEQYF.

The chain employs TRBV7-8 and TRBJ2-2; D perhaps matches TRBD2 (5 bases). Germline V gene data show CDR1 as SGHVS and CDR2 as FQNEAQ. The CDR3 loop spans 16 amino acids. Trimming removed 5 bases from V and 4 bases from J, with 17 bases in between. As DNA, the CDR3 is TGTGCCAGCAGCCCTTCCGAGGGCAGCCCCACCGGGGAGCTGTTTTTT. Translating it yields CASSPSEGSPTGELFF.

This clone has just a few counts. A read error may account for a junction end that differs from germline. The CDR3 loop is CASSQGQGGTGELFF. Written as DNA, the CDR3 is TGTGCTAGCAGCCAAGGACAGGGTGGCACCGGGGAGCTGTTTTTT. The rearrangement links TRBV7-7 to TRBJ2-2, with 8 nucleotides matching TRBD1. Looked up from germline, CDR1 is SSHAT and CDR2 is FNYEAQ (reference sequence). The CDR3 runs to 15 residues.

The J gene is TRBJ2-3, the V gene TRBV10-1; 9 bases map to TRBD2. The germline CDR1 and CDR2 sequences are WNHNN and SYGVQD (reference sequence). Losses at the gene ends were 1 base for V and 0 bases for J; bases not matched to a gene: 5. This CDR3 contains 17 residues. The CDR3, as DNA: TGCGCCAGCAGTGAGTTTAGCGGGGGTTCTAGCACAGATACGCAGTATTTT. Translation: CASSEFSGGSSTDTQYF.

This clone was seen just once. The chain has TRBV9 and TRBJ1-6; D is undetermined. The length of the CDR3 is 14 residues. Germline assignment: CDR1 SGDLS and CDR2 YYNGEE. V was pared by 6 bases and J by 9 bases, with 16 bases between. The CDR3 here is CASNVRGSSSPLHF. DNA of the CDR3: TGTGCCAGCAATGTCCGGGGTAGTAGTTCACCCCTCCACTTT.